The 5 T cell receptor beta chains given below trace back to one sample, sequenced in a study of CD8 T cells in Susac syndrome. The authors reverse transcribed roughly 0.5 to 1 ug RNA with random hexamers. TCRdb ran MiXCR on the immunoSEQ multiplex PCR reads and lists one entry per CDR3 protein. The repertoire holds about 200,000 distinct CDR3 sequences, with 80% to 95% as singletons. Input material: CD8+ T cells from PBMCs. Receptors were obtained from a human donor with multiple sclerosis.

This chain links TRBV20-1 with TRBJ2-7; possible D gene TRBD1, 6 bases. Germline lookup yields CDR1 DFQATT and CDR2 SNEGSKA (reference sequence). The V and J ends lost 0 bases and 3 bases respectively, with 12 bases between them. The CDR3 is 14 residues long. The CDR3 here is CSARDAGAFYEQYF. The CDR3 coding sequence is TGCAGTGCTAGAGATGCAGGGGCCTTCTACGAGCAGTACTTC.

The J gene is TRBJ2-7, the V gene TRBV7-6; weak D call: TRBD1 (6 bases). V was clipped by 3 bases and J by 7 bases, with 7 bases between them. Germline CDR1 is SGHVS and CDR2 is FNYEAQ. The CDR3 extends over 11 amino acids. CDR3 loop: CASSFQGEQYF. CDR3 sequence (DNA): TGTGCCAGCAGCTTTCAGGGGGAGCAGTACTTC.

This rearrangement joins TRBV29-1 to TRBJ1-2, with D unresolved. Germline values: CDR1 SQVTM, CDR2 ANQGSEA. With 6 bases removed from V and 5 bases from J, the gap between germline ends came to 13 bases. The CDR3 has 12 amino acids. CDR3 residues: CSVREPPYGYTF. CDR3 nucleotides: TGCAGCGTCCGCGAACCCCCTTATGGCTACACCTTC.

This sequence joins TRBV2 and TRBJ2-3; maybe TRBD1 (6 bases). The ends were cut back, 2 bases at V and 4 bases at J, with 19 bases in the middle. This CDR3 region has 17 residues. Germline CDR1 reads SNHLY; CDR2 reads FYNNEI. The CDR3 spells CASSEWVGAGGPDTQYF. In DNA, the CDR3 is TGTGCCAGCAGTGAATGGGTAGGGGCTGGGGGCCCAGATACGCAGTATTTT.

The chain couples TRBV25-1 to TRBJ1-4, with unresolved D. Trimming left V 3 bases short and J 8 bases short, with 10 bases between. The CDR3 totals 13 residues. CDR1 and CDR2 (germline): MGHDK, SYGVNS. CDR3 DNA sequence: TGTGCCAGCAGTGACCCCCCAGACGAAAAACTGTTTTTT. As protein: CASSDPPDEKLFF.